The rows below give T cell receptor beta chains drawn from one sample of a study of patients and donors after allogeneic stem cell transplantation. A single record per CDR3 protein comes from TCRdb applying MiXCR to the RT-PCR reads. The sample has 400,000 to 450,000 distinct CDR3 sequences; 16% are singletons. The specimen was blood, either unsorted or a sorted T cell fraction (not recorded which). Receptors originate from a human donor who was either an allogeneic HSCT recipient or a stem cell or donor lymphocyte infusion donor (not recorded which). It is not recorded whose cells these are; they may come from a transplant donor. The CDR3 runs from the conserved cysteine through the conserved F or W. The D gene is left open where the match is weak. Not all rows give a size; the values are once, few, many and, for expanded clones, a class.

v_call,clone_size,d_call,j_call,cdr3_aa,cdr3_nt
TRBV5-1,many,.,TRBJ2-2,CASGLTGGNTGELFF,TGCGCCAGCGGGCTGACTGGCGGAAACACCGGGGAGCTGTTTTTT
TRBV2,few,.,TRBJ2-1,CASGQGMANEQFF,TGTGCCAGCGGCCAGGGGATGGCCAATGAGCAGTTCTTC
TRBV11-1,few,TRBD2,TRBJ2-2,CASSLAVRTSGRHTGELFF,TGTGCCAGCAGCTTAGCGGTGCGGACTAGCGGGAGGCACACCGGGGAGCTGTTTTTT
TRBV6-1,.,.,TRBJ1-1,CASRGPGGTEAFF,TGTGCCAGCAGGGGACCGGGGGGCACTGAAGCTTTCTTT
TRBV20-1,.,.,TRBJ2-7,CSARDGGLSYEQYF,TGCAGTGCTAGAGACGGCGGGCTCTCCTACGAGCAGTACTTC
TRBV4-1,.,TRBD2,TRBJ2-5,CASSQRLTSGGHQETQYF,TGCGCCAGCAGCCAAAGACTGACTAGCGGGGGGCACCAAGAGACCCAGTACTTC
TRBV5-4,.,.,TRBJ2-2,CASSWQAGTGELFF,TGTGCCAGCAGCTGGCAGGCAGGGACCGGGGAGCTGTTTTTT
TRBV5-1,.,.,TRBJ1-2,CASSLDGGRRSGYTF,TGCGCCAGCAGCTTGGATGGAGGGAGAAGGAGTGGCTACACCTTC
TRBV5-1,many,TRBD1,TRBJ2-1,CASSSPGQGFARFF,TGCGCCAGCAGCTCTCCGGGACAGGGGTTTGCTAGGTTCTTC
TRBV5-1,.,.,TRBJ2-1,CASSLDSLYNEQFF,TGCGCCAGCAGCTTAGACAGCTTATACAATGAGCAGTTCTTC
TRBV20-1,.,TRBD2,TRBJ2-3,CSASQLAGTDTQYF,TGCAGTGCTAGCCAACTAGCGGGAACGGATACGCAGTATTTT
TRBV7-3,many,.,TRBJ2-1,CASSLLPPGYNEQFF,TGTGCCAGCAGCTTACTCCCTCCAGGGTACAATGAGCAGTTCTTC
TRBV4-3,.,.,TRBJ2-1,CASSQQGWGNEQFF,TGCGCCAGCAGCCAACAGGGATGGGGAAATGAGCAGTTCTTC
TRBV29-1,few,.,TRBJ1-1,CSVGTSVGRTEAFF,TGCAGCGTTGGAACCTCGGTGGGCCGCACTGAAGCTTTCTTT
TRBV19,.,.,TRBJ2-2,CASTPDWNTGELFF,TGTGCCAGTACCCCGGACTGGAACACCGGGGAGCTGTTTTTT
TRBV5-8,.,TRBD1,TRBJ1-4,CASSSGTATNEKLFF,TGTGCCAGCAGCTCTGGGACAGCAACTAATGAAAAACTGTTTTTT
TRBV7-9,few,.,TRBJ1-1,CAASGTEAFF,TGTGCCGCCTCGGGCACTGAAGCTTTCTTT
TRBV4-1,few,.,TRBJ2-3,CASKEWGGTDTQYF,TGCGCCAGCAAGGAATGGGGGGGCACAGATACGCAGTATTTT
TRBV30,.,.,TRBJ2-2,CAWIEGGTNTGELFF,TGTGCCTGGATAGAGGGGGGGACGAACACCGGGGAGCTGTTTTTT
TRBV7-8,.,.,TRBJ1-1,CASSRSRFTEAFF,TGTGCCAGCAGCCGGAGCAGGTTCACTGAAGCTTTCTTT
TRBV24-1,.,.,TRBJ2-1,CATSGLNELFF,TGTGCCACCAGTGGACTAAATGAGCTGTTCTTC
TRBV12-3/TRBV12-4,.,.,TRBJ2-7,CASSRRGAGSYEQYF,TGTGCCAGCAGCCGCCGGGGCGCGGGATCCTACGAGCAGTACTTC
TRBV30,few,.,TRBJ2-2,CAWSVPASGELFF,TGTGCCTGGAGTGTACCAGCGAGCGGGGAGCTGTTTTTT
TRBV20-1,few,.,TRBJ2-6,CSASRGISSGANVLTF,TGCAGTGCTAGTCGCGGTATCTCCTCTGGGGCCAACGTCCTGACTTTC
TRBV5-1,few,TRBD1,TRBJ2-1,CASSSDPRTGGNEQFF,TGCGCCAGCAGCTCAGATCCTCGGACAGGGGGCAATGAGCAGTTCTTC
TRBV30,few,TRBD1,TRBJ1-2,CALTGKLYGYTF,TGTGCCTTGACAGGGAAGCTCTATGGCTACACCTTC
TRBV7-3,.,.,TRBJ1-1,CASSRGGSTEAFF,TGTGCCAGCAGCCGTGGGGGGAGCACTGAAGCTTTCTTT
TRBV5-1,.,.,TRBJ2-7,CASSGGQFSYEQYF,TGCGCCAGCAGCGGCGGACAGTTTTCCTACGAGCAGTACTTC
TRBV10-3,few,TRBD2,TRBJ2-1,CAISPSGGYNEQFF,TGTGCCATCAGTCCTAGCGGGGGCTACAATGAGCAGTTCTTC
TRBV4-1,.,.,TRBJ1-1,CASSRGLLAEAFF,TGCGCCAGCAGCCGGGGACTCCTGGCTGAAGCTTTCTTT
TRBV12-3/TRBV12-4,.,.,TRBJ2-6,CASSRQIEGFLSGANVLTF,TGTGCCAGCAGTAGGCAGATTGAGGGTTTCCTCTCTGGGGCCAACGTCCTGACTTTC
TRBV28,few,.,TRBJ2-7,CASSWAGRNEQYF,TGTGCCAGCAGTTGGGCAGGGCGTAACGAGCAGTACTTC
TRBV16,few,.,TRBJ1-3,CASSPTRQRGSGNTIYF,TGTGCCAGCAGCCCAACACGACAAAGAGGTTCTGGAAACACCATATATTTT
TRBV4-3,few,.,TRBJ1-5,CASSQELPPRIQPQHF,TGCGCCAGCAGCCAAGAGTTACCCCCGAGAATCCAGCCCCAGCATTTT
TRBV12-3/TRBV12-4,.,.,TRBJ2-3,CASTLRSGGADTQYF,TGTGCCAGCACCCTTCGGTCAGGCGGGGCAGATACGCAGTATTTT
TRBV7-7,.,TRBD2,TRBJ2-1,CASSRIAGAGAHEQFF,TGTGCCAGCAGCCGTATAGCGGGAGCCGGCGCGCATGAGCAGTTCTTC
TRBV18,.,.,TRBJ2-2,CASSPGPGAGELFF,TGTGCCAGCTCACCAGGTCCAGGCGCCGGGGAGCTGTTTTTT
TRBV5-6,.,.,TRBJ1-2,CASSFVRGAGGYTF,TGTGCCAGCAGCTTCGTGAGGGGCGCGGGTGGCTACACCTTC
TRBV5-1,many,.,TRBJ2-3,CASSSGGTDTQYF,TGCGCCAGCAGCTCGGGCGGGACAGATACGCAGTATTTT
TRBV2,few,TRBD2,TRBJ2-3,CASSALTSGSANTQYF,TGTGCCAGCAGTGCTCTGACTAGCGGGAGTGCGAATACGCAGTATTTT
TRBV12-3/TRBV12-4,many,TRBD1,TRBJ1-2,CASSLGGNYGYTF,TGTGCCAGCAGCTTAGGGGGCAACTATGGCTACACCTTC
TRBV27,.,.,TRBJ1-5,CASSLWASGGNQPQHF,TGTGCCAGCAGTTTATGGGCCTCAGGTGGCAATCAGCCCCAGCATTTT
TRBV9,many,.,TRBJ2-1,CASTSSWDLLSYNEQFF,TGTGCCAGCACCTCTTCGTGGGACTTGTTATCCTACAATGAGCAGTTCTTC
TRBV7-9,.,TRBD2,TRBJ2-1,CASSPGLAGVNEQFF,TGTGCCAGCAGCCCGGGACTAGCGGGAGTTAATGAGCAGTTCTTC
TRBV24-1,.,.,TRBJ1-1,CATKGREDTEAFF,TGTGCCACCAAGGGCAGGGAGGACACTGAAGCTTTCTTT
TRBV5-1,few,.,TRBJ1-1,CASSFRQDMNTEAFF,TGCGCCAGCAGCTTCCGACAGGACATGAACACTGAAGCTTTCTTT
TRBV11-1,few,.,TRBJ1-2,CASSRSRVPYGYTF,TGTGCCAGCAGCCGAAGTCGAGTCCCCTATGGCTACACCTTC
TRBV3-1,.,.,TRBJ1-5,CASSLDPGRNQPQHF,TGTGCCAGCAGCCTGGACCCCGGGAGAAATCAGCCCCAGCATTTT
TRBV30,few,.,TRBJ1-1,CAWSVGPNTEAFF,TGTGCCTGGAGTGTCGGGCCGAACACTGAAGCTTTCTTT
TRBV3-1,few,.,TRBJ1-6,CASSQEARSNSPLHF,TGTGCCAGCAGCCAAGAAGCACGTTCAAATTCACCCCTCCACTTT
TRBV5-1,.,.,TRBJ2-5,CASKNQETQYF,TGCGCCAGCAAGAACCAAGAGACCCAGTACTTC
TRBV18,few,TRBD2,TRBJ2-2,CASSPPLLAETGELFF,TGTGCCAGCTCACCACCGCTACTAGCGGAAACCGGGGAGCTGTTTTTT
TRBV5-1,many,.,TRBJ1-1,CASAIGGTEAFF,TGCGCCAGCGCCATTGGAGGGACTGAAGCTTTCTTT
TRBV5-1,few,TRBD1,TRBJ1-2,CASSPGDRVDGYTF,TGCGCCAGCAGCCCCGGAGACAGGGTCGATGGCTACACCTTC
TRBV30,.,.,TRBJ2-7,CAWSADVLYEQYF,TGTGCCTGGAGTGCGGACGTTCTCTACGAGCAGTACTTC
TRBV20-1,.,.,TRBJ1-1,CSARDLGNTEAFF,TGCAGTGCTAGAGATTTGGGGAACACTGAAGCTTTCTTT
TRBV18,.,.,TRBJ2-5,CASSERKKETQYF,TGTGCCAGCTCAGAACGGAAGAAGGAGACCCAGTACTTC
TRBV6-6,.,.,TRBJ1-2,CASTPRKSYGYTF,TGTGCCAGCACCCCCAGGAAATCCTATGGCTACACCTTC
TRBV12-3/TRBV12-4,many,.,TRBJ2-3,CASSLPPGDTQYF,TGTGCCAGCAGTTTACCCCCGGGAGATACGCAGTATTTT